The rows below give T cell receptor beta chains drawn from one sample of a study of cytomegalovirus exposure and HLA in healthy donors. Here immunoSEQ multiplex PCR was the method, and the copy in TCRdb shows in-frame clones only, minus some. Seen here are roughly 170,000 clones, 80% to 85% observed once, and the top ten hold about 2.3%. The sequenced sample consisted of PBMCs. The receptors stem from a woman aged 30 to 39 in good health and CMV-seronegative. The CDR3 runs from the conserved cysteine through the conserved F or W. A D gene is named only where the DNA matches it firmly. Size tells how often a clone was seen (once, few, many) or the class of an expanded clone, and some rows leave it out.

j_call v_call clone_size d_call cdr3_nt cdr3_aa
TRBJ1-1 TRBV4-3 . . TGCGCCAGCAGCCAAGACAGTATAACAGAAGCTTTCTTT CASSQDSITEAFF
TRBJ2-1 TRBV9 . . TGTGCCAGCAGCGAGACGGGCAATGAGCAGTTCTTC CASSETGNEQFF
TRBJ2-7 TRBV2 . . TGTGCCAGCAAAGTTAGCGGATTGTCCTACGAGCAGTACTTC CASKVSGLSYEQYF
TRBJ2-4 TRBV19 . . TGTGCCAGTAGTATTTTGCGGGCCAAAAACATTCAGTACTTC CASSILRAKNIQYF
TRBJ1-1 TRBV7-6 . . TGTGCCAGCAGGGGACCGGGGGACACTGAAGCTTTCTTT CASRGPGDTEAFF
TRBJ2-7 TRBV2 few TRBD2 TGTGCCAGCAGTCGCACCGGGACTAGCACCTACGAGCAGTACTTC CASSRTGTSTYEQYF
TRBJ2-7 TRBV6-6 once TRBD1 TGTGCCAGCAGTTCTCCGGGACAGGGGGACGAGCAGTACTTC CASSSPGQGDEQYF
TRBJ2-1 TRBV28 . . TGTGCCAGCAGCCCCGGGACAACCCTCTACAATGAGCAGTTCTTC CASSPGTTLYNEQFF
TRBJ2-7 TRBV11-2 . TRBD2 TGTGCCAGCAGTGCGGGGCTAGCGGGAACCGAGCAGTACTTC CASSAGLAGTEQYF
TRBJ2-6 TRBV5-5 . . TGTGCCAGCAGCCCCGGTGCAGGGGTCTCTGGGGCCAACGGCCTGACTTTC CASSPGAGVSGANGLTF
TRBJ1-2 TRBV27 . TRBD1 TGTGCCAGCAGTCCAGGACAGGGGGCGGTCTATGGCTACACCTTC CASSPGQGAVYGYTF
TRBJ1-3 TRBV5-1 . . TGCGCCAGCAGCTTCTTTTCCAGGGCCGGAAACACCATATATTTT CASSFFSRAGNTIYF
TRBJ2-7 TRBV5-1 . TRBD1 TGCGCCAGCAGCTTAGAGACAGGGATGTCCTACGAGCAGTACTTC CASSLETGMSYEQYF
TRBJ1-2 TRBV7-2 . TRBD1 TGTGCCAGCACCCTCGACAGGGCAAACTATGGCTACACCTTC CASTLDRANYGYTF
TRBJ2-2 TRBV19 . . TGTGCCAGTAGACCCGGACAGAACGGGGAGCTGTTTTTT CASRPGQNGELFF
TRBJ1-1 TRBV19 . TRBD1 TGTGCCACCAGACAGGGGTATACTGAAGCTTTCTTT CATRQGYTEAFF
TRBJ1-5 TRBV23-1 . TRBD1 TGCGCCAGCAGTCAATCGCGGACAGGGGAGAGCAATCAGCCCCAGCATTTT CASSQSRTGESNQPQHF
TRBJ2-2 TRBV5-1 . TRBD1 TGCGCCAGCAGCCTAGGGACAGGGCAGAACACCGGGGAGCTGTTTTTT CASSLGTGQNTGELFF
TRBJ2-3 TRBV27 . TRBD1 TGTGCCAGCAGTTTGGACAGGGTTGCAGATACGCAGTATTTT CASSLDRVADTQYF
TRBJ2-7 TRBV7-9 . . TGTTCCAGCACCGCTTCAGTCAGCGAGCAGTACTTC CSSTASVSEQYF
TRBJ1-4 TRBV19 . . TGTGCCAGTAGTTTCAGTGACACGCCAAATGAAAAACTGTTTTTT CASSFSDTPNEKLFF
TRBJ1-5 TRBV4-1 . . TGCGCCAGCAGCCCCCTCGGGGTGAGTCAGCCCCAGCATTTT CASSPLGVSQPQHF
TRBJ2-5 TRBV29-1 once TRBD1 TGCAGCGTTGTTGGTAGGACAGGGGACCAAGAGACCCAGTACTTC CSVVGRTGDQETQYF
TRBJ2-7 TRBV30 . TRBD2 TGTGCCTGGAGAGCCCCTAGCGGAGCCTACGAGCAGTACTTC CAWRAPSGAYEQYF
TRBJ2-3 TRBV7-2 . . TGTGCCAGCAGCCCGGGGTCGGTTGATACGCAGTATTTT CASSPGSVDTQYF
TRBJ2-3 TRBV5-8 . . TGTGCCAGCAGCTTGGGGGTCGGGGAAGCAGATACGCAGTATTTT CASSLGVGEADTQYF
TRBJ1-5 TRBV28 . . TGTGCCAGCAGCTTGAACTATTATAGCAATCAGCCCCAGCATTTT CASSLNYYSNQPQHF
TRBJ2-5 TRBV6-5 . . TGTGCCTCCAAATGGGGCACCCAAGAGACCCAGTACTTC CASKWGTQETQYF
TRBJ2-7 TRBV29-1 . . TGCAGCGTTGAAGAACAGCAAAAGGGAGGCGAGCAGTACTTC CSVEEQQKGGEQYF
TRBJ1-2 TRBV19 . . TGTGCCACGTCTAACAACAGCTTCTATGGCTACACCTTC CATSNNSFYGYTF
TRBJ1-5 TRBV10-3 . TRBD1 TGTGCCATCAGACGGACAGGGGGCCACTTTAGCAATCAGCCCCAGCATTTT CAIRRTGGHFSNQPQHF
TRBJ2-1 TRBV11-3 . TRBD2 TGTGCCAGCAGCTTACGTGGCGGGGGGGTAAATGAGCAGTTCTTC CASSLRGGGVNEQFF
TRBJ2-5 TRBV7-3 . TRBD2 TGTGCCAGCAGCCCTACTAGCGGAGAGACCCAGTACTTC CASSPTSGETQYF
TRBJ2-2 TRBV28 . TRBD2 TGTGCCAGCAGTTTATTTCGGCTAGCGGGAGGAGGTACCGGGGAGCTGTTTTTT CASSLFRLAGGGTGELFF
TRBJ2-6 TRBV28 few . TGTGCCAGCAGTCCGATCGGGCCAACTCCTGGGGCCAACGGCCTGACTTTC CASSPIGPTPGANGLTF
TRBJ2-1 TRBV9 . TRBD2 TGTGCCAGCAGCGTTTTCCGGGGGGACAATGAGCAGTTCTTC CASSVFRGDNEQFF
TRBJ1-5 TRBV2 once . TGTGCCAGCAGTGGGCAGGGAAGCTCCAATCAGCCCCAGCATTTT CASSGQGSSNQPQHF
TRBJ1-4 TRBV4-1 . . TGCGCCAGCAGCCTGACCGGACATAACGGTGAAAAACTGTTTTTT CASSLTGHNGEKLFF
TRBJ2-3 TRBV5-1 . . TGCGCCAGCAGCGACTTACTCCAGGGTGGGAGCACAGATACGCAGTATTTT CASSDLLQGGSTDTQYF
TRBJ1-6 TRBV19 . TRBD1 TGTGCCAGTAGTTCCTCGACAGGGGCTTCACCCCTCCACTTT CASSSSTGASPLHF
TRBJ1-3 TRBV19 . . TGTGCCAGTGGGGGGGAAAAGGAAAACACCATATATTTT CASGGEKENTIYF
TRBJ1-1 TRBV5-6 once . TGTGCCAGCAGTTCGGGACTGTTGATGAACACTGAAGCTTTCTTT CASSSGLLMNTEAFF
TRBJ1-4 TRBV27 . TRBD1 TGTGCCAGCAGTCCGGCTTCGGGCAGGGGGCCCGGAAAACTGTTTTTT CASSPASGRGPGKLFF
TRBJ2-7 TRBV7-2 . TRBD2 TGTGCCAGCAGCTTAGTGGGGGGGTACGAGCAGTACTTC CASSLVGGYEQYF
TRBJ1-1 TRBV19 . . TGTGCCAGTAGCACACAGAGGGGGGCTTTCTTT CASSTQRGAFF
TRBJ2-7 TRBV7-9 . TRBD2 TGTTCCAGCAGTCGGACTAGCGGAAACTCCTACGAGCAGTACTTC CSSSRTSGNSYEQYF
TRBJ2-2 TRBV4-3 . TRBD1 TGCGCCAGCAGCCAAGATTTGGCAGGGGGCGCCCCCGGGGAGCTGTTTTTT CASSQDLAGGAPGELFF
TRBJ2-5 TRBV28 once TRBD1 TGTGCCAGCACCCCGGGACAGGGGTCCAAGACCCAGTACTTC CASTPGQGSKTQYF
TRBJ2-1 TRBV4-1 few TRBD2 TGCGCCAGCAGCGAAGGGCGGACTAGGTCTGACAATGAGCAGTTCTTC CASSEGRTRSDNEQFF
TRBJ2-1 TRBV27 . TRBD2 TGTGCCAGCAGTTTGGGTAGCGGGAGGGTAAATGAGCAGTTCTTC CASSLGSGRVNEQFF
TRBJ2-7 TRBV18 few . TGTGCCAGCTCCCTCCAGGCCATCTACGAGCAGTACTTC CASSLQAIYEQYF
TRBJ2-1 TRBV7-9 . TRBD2 TGTGCCAGCAGCTTAGGGGCGGGAGGGTCCTACAATGAGCAGTTCTTC CASSLGAGGSYNEQFF
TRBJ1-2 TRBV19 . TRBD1 TGTGCCAGTAGTATTGGGACAGGGAACTATGGCTACACCTTC CASSIGTGNYGYTF
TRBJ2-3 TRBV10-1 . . TGCGCCAGCAGTGAGTCCGGACAGCTTTCCGTTACTAGCACAGATACGCAGTATTTT CASSESGQLSVTSTDTQYF
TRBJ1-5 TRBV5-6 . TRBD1 TGTGCCAGCAGCACGACAGGGGGTATAGGCAATCAGCCCCAGCATTTT CASSTTGGIGNQPQHF
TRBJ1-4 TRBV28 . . TGTGCCAGCAGCTCCCCACAGGGTAGACTGTTTTTT CASSSPQGRLFF
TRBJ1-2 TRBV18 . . TGTGCCAGCTCTATCCGGGGCCAGGGGCAATATGGCTACACCTTC CASSIRGQGQYGYTF
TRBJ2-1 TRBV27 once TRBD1 TGTGCCAGCAGGGCCGACAGGGGAGGCTACAATGAGCAGTTCTTC CASRADRGGYNEQFF
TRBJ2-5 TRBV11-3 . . TGTGCCAGCAGCTTACAAACGGGGGTACAAGAGACCCAGTACTTC CASSLQTGVQETQYF